By share, the clone carrying this T cell receptor (beta chain) counts as medium-sized (0.01 to 0.1%). Its antigen is not known. 5'RACE employing 10-nucleotide random UMIs yielded the cDNA. One entry per CDR3 protein results from TCRdb running MiXCR on the 5' RACE reads. The table shows some 19,000 distinct CDR3 sequences, with roughly 15% occurring only once. The CDR3 totals 12 residues. V was shortened by 5 bases and J by 3 bases, with 9 bases between the two germline ends. Germline-derived CDR1 and CDR2 are SQVTM and ANQGSEA. These data originate in a study of neurological immune-mediated disorders. Study-level results: Patients with HTLV-1-associated myelopathy had the highest level of TCR clonal expansion, whereas patients with multiple sclerosis had the lowest level, falling beneath the level found in healthy controls. TCR-beta repertoires seemed private in all groups, with no expanded CDR3 amino acid sequences shared.

The genes are TRBV29-1 and TRBJ2-3, with a tentative D call TRBD1 (6 bases). The specimen sequenced was PBMCs. The receptor was isolated from a female donor with HTLV-1-associated myelopathy (HAM/TSP). Here the CDR3 reads CSVRTGTDTQYF. The CDR3 nucleotides read TGCAGCGTTCGAACAGGGACAGATACGCAGTATTTT.